Below are 32 T cell receptor beta chains sequenced from a single sample in a study of OX40 agonist ivuxolimab in advanced cancers. Profiled with immunoSEQ multiplex PCR; TCRdb holds only in-frame clones, not every one. This sample has approximately 97,000 clones; 70% to 90% occur once, and the top ten carry roughly 5.5%. The sequenced sample was CD4+ or CD8+ T cells sorted from blood, obtained in a trial of the OX40 agonist ivuxolimab. The receptors here all came from an adult with an advanced solid tumor such as melanoma, head and neck, liver or kidney cancer.

This clone has only one observation. The chain has TRBV6-1 and TRBJ2-3; 8 bases are shared with TRBD2. The CDR3 is made up of 14 amino acids. Germline loops: CDR1 MNHNS, CDR2 SASEGT. The V and J ends lost 9 bases and 5 bases, in that order; junction bases with no gene match: 10. The CDR3 DNA is TGTGCCAGTGAGAAAGCGGGAGAAGGAGATACGCAGTATTTT. This codes for CASEKAGEGDTQYF.

This sequence joins TRBV7-6 and TRBJ2-7; D is undetermined. The ends were cut back, 1 base at V and 0 bases at J, with 10 bases in the middle. Per the germline V gene, CDR1 is SGHVS and CDR2 is FNYEAQ. The CDR3 has 15 amino acids. CDR3 protein: CASSLGLGYSYEQYF. CDR3 nucleotide sequence: TGTGCCAGCAGCTTAGGATTGGGCTACTCCTACGAGCAGTACTTC. The complete variable domain, with remaining parts taken from reference TRBV7-6 and TRBJ2-7, reads GAGVSQSPRYKVTKRGQDVALRCDPISGHVSLYWYRQALGQGPEFLTYFNYEAQQDKSGLPNDRFSAERPEGSISTLTIQRTEQRDSAMYRCASSLGLGYSYEQYFGPGTRLTVT.

As regards this clone: The junction departs from the called germline gene at one end, perhaps through a read error. V gene TRBV7-7 combines with J gene TRBJ2-7, with a possible D match to TRBD1 (6 bases). Germline loops: CDR1 SSHAT, CDR2 FNYEAQ (reference sequence). The CDR3 has 15 residues. CDR3 region: CASSPDSGFSYEQYF. CDR3 nucleotides: TGTGCTAGCAGCCCGGACAGTGGATTCTCCTACGAGCAGTACTTC. The full variable domain, with the rest looked up from reference TRBV7-7 and TRBJ2-7, is GAGVSQSPRYKVTKRGQDVTLRCDPISSHATLYWYQQALGQGPEFLTYFNYEAQPDKSGLPSDRFSAERPEGSISTLTIQRTEQRDSAMYRCASSPDSGFSYEQYFGPGTRLTVT.

As regards this clone: Relative to the germline gene, one junction end is altered; a read error may explain this. The chain uses TRBV2 and TRBJ2-3, with TRBD1 matching 8 bases. Germline CDR1 SNHLY, CDR2 FYNNEI. The CDR3 covers 15 residues. CDR3 region: CASSVMTGATGTQYF. The CDR3 bases are TGTGCCAGCAGTGTTATGACAGGGGCCACAGGTACGCAGTATTTT.

The chain uses TRBV7-8 and TRBJ2-5; no firm D call. Germline assignment: CDR1 SGHVS and CDR2 FQNEAQ. The CDR3 is 12 amino acids. Deletions cut 3 bases from V and 4 bases from J, with 6 bases between. As DNA, the CDR3 is TGTGCCAGCAGCTTTTCTCCAGAGACCCAGTACTTC. Protein sequence: CASSFSPETQYF.

This clone was seen a few times. The rearrangement links TRBV28 to TRBJ1-5; 7 nucleotides line up with TRBD1. V was clipped by 4 bases and J by 4 bases; unmatched bases: 1. This CDR3 comprises 13 residues. Per the germline V gene, CDR1 is MDHEN and CDR2 is SYDVKM. The CDR3 region has the DNA TGTGCCAGCAGTTCACAGGGGAATCAGCCCCAGCATTTT. Translating gives CASSSQGNQPQHF.

The chain couples TRBV18 to TRBJ2-7; TRBD1 aligns across 9 bases. V dropped 8 bases and J dropped 2; count of bases not matched to a gene: 1. The germline V gene has CDR1 KGHSH and CDR2 LQKENI. CDR3 length: 12 amino acids. In nucleotides, the CDR3 is TGTGCCAGCGGGGACAGGGCCTACGAGCAGTACTTC. This codes for CASGDRAYEQYF.

V and J are TRBV5-1 and TRBJ2-3; TRBD2 aligns across 8 bases. Per the germline V gene, CDR1 is SGHRS and CDR2 is YFSETQ. V dropped 2 bases and J dropped 8; count of bases not matched to a gene: 10. The CDR3 spans 15 residues. The CDR3 sequence is CASSLKAGAMGTQYF. For the CDR3, the DNA is TGCGCCAGCAGCTTAAAAGCGGGAGCAATGGGTACGCAGTATTTT. The full variable domain, completed using reference TRBV5-1 and TRBJ2-3, is KAGVTQTPRYLIKTRGQQVTLSCSPISGHRSVSWYQQTPGQGLQFLFEYFSETQRNKGNFPGRFSGRQFSNSRSEMNVSTLELGDSALYLCASSLKAGAMGTQYFGPGTRLTVL.

This chain links TRBV11-2 with TRBJ2-6, with D unresolved. The CDR3 is made up of 19 amino acids. V gave up 2 bases and J gave up 0 bases, with 17 bases separating them. CDR1 and CDR2 from the germline V gene are SGHAT and FQNNGV. CDR3 protein: CASSLRVVASSSGANVLTF. CDR3 coding DNA: TGTGCCAGCAGCTTAAGGGTCGTCGCTTCAAGCTCTGGGGCCAACGTCCTGACTTTC.

The chain links TRBV6-5 to TRBJ2-5; 9 positions match TRBD1. Germline CDR1 and CDR2: MNHEY and SVGAGI. The CDR3 runs 15 residues. V shed 6 bases and J 5 bases; nucleotides not matched to a gene: 10. CDR3 amino acids: CASRGSGTGRETQYF. For the CDR3, the DNA is TGTGCCAGCAGGGGATCCGGGACAGGGAGGGAGACCCAGTACTTC.

The J gene is TRBJ2-7, the V gene TRBV11-2; 8 bases fit TRBD1. Trimming took 4 bases from V and 0 from J; bases not matched to a gene: 11. Germline V gives CDR1 SGHAT, CDR2 FQNNGV. The CDR3 consists of 17 residues. CDR3 bases: TGTGCCAGCAGCTCCGGACAGGGTCAACCGAGCTCCTACGAGCAGTACTTC. Its protein product is CASSSGQGQPSSYEQYF.

The chain recombines TRBV5-1 with TRBJ2-1, with TRBD1 as a possible D gene (5 bases). This CDR3 has 13 amino acids. Germline V lookup: CDR1 SGHRS, CDR2 YFSETQ. V lost 0 bases and J 8 bases, leaving 9 bases between the germline ends. This CDR3 reads CASSLAPGYEQFF. CDR3 DNA sequence: TGCGCCAGCAGCTTGGCCCCAGGGTATGAGCAGTTCTTC.

As DNA, the CDR3 is TGTGCCAGCAGCACACGACCGGGGAATCAGCCCCAGCATTTT. Protein sequence: CASSTRPGNQPQHF. J is TRBJ1-5 and V is TRBV7-8; D is unresolved. This CDR3 has 14 residues. CDR1 and CDR2 from the germline V gene are SGHVS and FQNEAQ. Trimming took off 5 bases at V and 4 bases at J, with 12 bases between the two ends.

As to this clone: Distinct nucleotide sequences in the sample also encode this CDR3. The chain joins TRBV5-1 to TRBJ2-3, with 8 bases that match TRBD1. The V segment lost 2 bases and the J segment 3 bases; nucleotides outside the gene matches: 2. CDR1 and CDR2 (germline): SGHRS, YFSETQ. This CDR3 comprises 14 residues. This CDR3 reads CASSLDRGTDTQYF. The DNA of the CDR3 is TGCGCCAGCAGCTTAGACAGGGGAACAGATACGCAGTATTTT. The full variable domain, its missing parts supplied by reference TRBV5-1 and TRBJ2-3, is KAGVTQTPRYLIKTRGQQVTLSCSPISGHRSVSWYQQTPGQGLQFLFEYFSETQRNKGNFPGRFSGRQFSNSRSEMNVSTLELGDSALYLCASSLDRGTDTQYFGPGTRLTVL.

V gene TRBV7-2 combines with J gene TRBJ1-5; TRBD1 might be the D (5 bases). The CDR3 totals 15 residues. Trimming removed 5 bases at V and 0 bases at J, with 11 bases between. Per germline, CDR1 SGHTA and CDR2 FQGNSA. CDR3 in amino acids: CASSLVGGSNQPQHF. The CDR3 nucleotides are TGTGCCAGCAGCCTAGTGGGGGGTAGCAATCAGCCCCAGCATTTT.

V gene TRBV6-5 combines with J gene TRBJ2-7; D unresolved. Trimming stripped 9 bases from V and 1 base from J, with 13 bases between. The length of the CDR3 is 13 residues. Germline CDR1 MNHEY, CDR2 SVGAGI. The CDR3 DNA reads TGTGCCAGTAAGGGATCGACGTCCTACGAGCAGTACTTC. This codes for CASKGSTSYEQYF.

The rearrangement joins TRBV9 to TRBJ2-6, with D possibly matching TRBD1 (7 bases). The V end was cut by 3 bases, the J end by 2 bases, with 24 bases between. Germline V gene lookup returns CDR1 SGDLS and CDR2 YYNGEE. The CDR3 is 20 residues long. CDR3 sequence reads: CASSAQGGKLTGTGANVLTF. The CDR3 DNA reads as TGTGCCAGCAGCGCCCAGGGGGGAAAGTTAACAGGCACTGGGGCCAACGTCCTGACTTTC.

The V gene is TRBV14, the J gene TRBJ2-7, with 11 bases matching TRBD1. V lost 4 bases, J lost 4 bases, and 3 bases stayed unmatched. Germline CDR1 and CDR2: SGHDN and FVKESK. The CDR3 totals 14 residues. CDR3 coding DNA: TGTGCCAGCAGCCGCGGACAGGGGGCATACGAGCAGTACTTC. It yields the protein CASSRGQGAYEQYF.

This clone was seen a few times. The chain has TRBV6-1 and TRBJ1-1, with 8 bases lining up with TRBD1. After removal of 5 bases from V and 2 bases from J, the junction contained 4 bases not matched to a gene. Germline loops: CDR1 MNHNS, CDR2 SASEGT. The CDR3 is 14 amino acids. The CDR3 spells CASSSGQGNTEAFF. CDR3 DNA: TGTGCCAGCAGTTCAGGACAGGGTAACACTGAAGCTTTCTTT.

This clone was detected a few times. This chain connects TRBV5-1 to TRBJ2-7; TRBD2 might be the D (6 bases). CDR3 length: 15 residues. Germline CDR1 reads SGHRS; CDR2 reads YFSETQ. Trimming removed 0 bases at V and 2 bases at J, with 12 bases between. In nucleotides, the CDR3 is TGCGCCAGCAGCTTGGATAGCGGCCATCCCTACGAGCAGTACTTC. Translating gives CASSLDSGHPYEQYF. Combining the CDR3 with reference TRBV5-1 and TRBJ2-7 gives the whole variable domain KAGVTQTPRYLIKTRGQQVTLSCSPISGHRSVSWYQQTPGQGLQFLFEYFSETQRNKGNFPGRFSGRQFSNSRSEMNVSTLELGDSALYLCASSLDSGHPYEQYFGPGTRLTVT.

The V and J genes are TRBV19 and TRBJ1-5; maybe TRBD1 (5 bases). The CDR3 covers 16 residues. V shed 3 bases and J shed 1 base, with 13 bases lying between them. Per the germline V gene, CDR1 is LNHDA and CDR2 is SQIVND (reference sequence). The CDR3 loop reads CASSISGEGSNQPQHF. The CDR3 bases are TGTGCCAGTAGTATTTCGGGGGAGGGGAGCAATCAGCCCCAGCATTTT. Based on the CDR3 plus reference TRBV19 and TRBJ1-5, the full variable domain is DGGITQSPKYLFRKEGQNVTLSCEQNLNHDAMYWYRQDPGQGLRLIYYSQIVNDFQKGDIAEGYSVSREKKESFPLTVTSAQKNPTAFYLCASSISGEGSNQPQHFGDGTRLSIL.

This clone appeared once. The chain combines TRBV19 with TRBJ1-2; tentatively, D is TRBD1 (6 bases). The germline V and J ends were trimmed by 3 bases and 4 bases, with 12 bases remaining between them. The length of the CDR3 is 14 residues. Germline CDR1 and CDR2: LNHDA and SQIVND (reference sequence). The CDR3 DNA reads TGTGCCAGTAGTATGGTTCAGGGGAGCTATGGCTACACCTTC. Encoded protein: CASSMVQGSYGYTF.

The V call is TRBV19, the J call TRBJ1-1; TRBD1 is a possible D gene (6 bases). This CDR3 spans 14 amino acids. Germline lookup yields CDR1 LNHDA and CDR2 SQIVND (reference sequence). The germline V and J ends were trimmed by 7 bases and 2 bases, with 14 bases remaining between them. The CDR3 DNA reads as TGTGCCAGTAAGAGCAGGGGAAGTAACACTGAAGCTTTCTTT. This translates into CASKSRGSNTEAFF.

The chain is built from TRBV11-1 and TRBJ2-7, with unresolved D. The germline V gene encodes CDR1 SGHAT and CDR2 FQDESV (reference sequence). The CDR3 loop spans 13 amino acids. V was cut by 5 bases and J by 1 base, with 9 bases left in between. Here the CDR3 reads CASSRGPSYEQYF. As DNA, the CDR3 is TGTGCCAGCAGCCGAGGACCGTCCTACGAGCAGTACTTC.

This clone was found a few times. The rearrangement links TRBV5-1 to TRBJ2-5; D tentatively reads TRBD1 or TRBD2 (5 bases each). Per germline, CDR1 SGHRS and CDR2 YFSETQ. The CDR3 is made up of 15 amino acids. V gave up 0 bases and J gave up 5 bases, with 14 bases separating them. CDR3 region: CASSLGGTGRETQYF. The CDR3 DNA reads as TGCGCCAGCAGCTTGGGGGGAACGGGACGCGAGACCCAGTACTTC.

The rearrangement uses TRBV7-6 and TRBJ2-7; D uncertain. The ends were cut back, 0 bases at V and 5 bases at J, with 11 bases in the middle. The CDR3 length is 14 residues. Looked up from germline, CDR1 is SGHVS and CDR2 is FNYEAQ. The CDR3 here is CASSLAMGRDEQYF. CDR3 coding DNA: TGTGCCAGCAGCTTAGCAATGGGTCGGGACGAGCAGTACTTC. Full variable domain (outside the CDR3, taken from reference TRBV7-6 and TRBJ2-7): GAGVSQSPRYKVTKRGQDVALRCDPISGHVSLYWYRQALGQGPEFLTYFNYEAQQDKSGLPNDRFSAERPEGSISTLTIQRTEQRDSAMYRCASSLAMGRDEQYFGPGTRLTVT.

This chain links TRBV18 with TRBJ2-7; possible D gene TRBD2, 6 bases. CDR3 length: 14 amino acids. The germline CDR1 and CDR2 sequences are KGHSH and LQKENI. Trimming stripped 5 bases from V and 5 bases from J, with 16 bases between. CDR3: CASSKLGGPNEQYF. The CDR3 DNA is TGTGCCAGCTCAAAATTGGGGGGTCCCAACGAGCAGTACTTC.

The chain links TRBV2 to TRBJ1-1; D remains ambiguous. Between the trimmed V and J ends, which lost 4 bases and 0 bases, there was a span of 12 bases. From germline, CDR1 is SNHLY and CDR2 FYNNEI. This CDR3 has 15 residues. This CDR3 is CASSAGVRMNTEAFF. DNA for the CDR3: TGTGCCAGCAGTGCCGGGGTGAGGATGAACACTGAAGCTTTCTTT. Full variable domain (missing parts from reference TRBV2 and TRBJ1-1): EPEVTQTPSHQVTQMGQEVILRCVPISNHLYFYWYRQILGQKVEFLVSFYNNEISEKSEIFDDQFSVERPDGSNFTLKIRSTKLEDSAMYFCASSAGVRMNTEAFFGQGTRLTVV.

This clone was seen a few times. This chain joins TRBV7-3 and TRBJ1-1; D gene ambiguous. The germline gives CDR1 SGHTA, CDR2 FQGTGA. The CDR3 length is 15 residues. V lost 5 bases and J 6 bases, leaving 19 bases between the germline ends. CDR3 nucleotide sequence: TGTGCCAGCAGCCCCAAGTCTACCGGGGAACCTGAAGCTTTCTTT. Encoded protein: CASSPKSTGEPEAFF.

This chain connects TRBV14 to TRBJ1-4; D uncertain. The CDR3 is made up of 13 amino acids. V shed 1 base and J shed 10 bases, with 10 bases lying between them. The germline CDR1 and CDR2 sequences are SGHDN and FVKESK. CDR3 loop: CASSQGEIAKLFF. CDR3 nucleotides: TGTGCCAGCAGCCAAGGCGAGATCGCAAAACTGTTTTTT.

The chain links TRBV10-3 to TRBJ2-2, with D hard to call. V was pared by 0 bases and J by 4 bases, with 9 bases between. The CDR3 contains 15 residues. Germline CDR1 reads ENHRY; CDR2 reads SYGVKD. The CDR3 here is CAISESKGFTGELFF. CDR3 DNA sequence: TGTGCCATCAGTGAGTCGAAAGGGTTCACCGGGGAGCTGTTTTTT.

This sequence joins TRBV11-3 and TRBJ2-1, with D unresolved. V was pared by 0 bases and J by 10 bases, with 10 bases between. CDR1 is SGHNT, CDR2 YENEEA, per germline. The CDR3 is made up of 13 amino acids. DNA for the CDR3: TGTGCCAGCAGCTTAGATCACAGTGGCGAGCAGTTCTTC. Translation: CASSLDHSGEQFF.